A few counts support the clone carrying this TCR beta chain. As yet, its antigen is unknown. CDR3 length: 14 residues. Trimming cost V 5 bases and J 4 bases; bases outside gene matches: 5. The V gene's germline CDR1 is LNHDA and CDR2 SQIVND (reference sequence). This entry comes from a study of spatial heterogeneity in lung cancer. Findings and caveats of the study: Ubiquitous expanded tumor TCRs showed up in blood more at resection than follow-up.

Specified time point: sample taken at primary tumor resection. There were 65 or so donors, all of them untreated patients with early-stage non-small cell lung cancer. Without sorting, whole RNA was sequenced from tumor, nontumor lung or frozen PBMC. In the library, each TCR cDNA molecule bore its own unique molecular identifier. TCRdb fed the 5' RACE reads into MiXCR, producing one record per CDR3 protein. The data hold tens of thousands of distinct CDR3 sequences, with approximately 12% observed a single time. The sequencing used PBMCs, collected at surgery. This sequence joins TRBV19 and TRBJ2-3; 8 nucleotides match TRBD1. This clonotype originated in a male donor with early-stage non-small cell lung cancer. Written as DNA, the CDR3 is TGTGCCAGTAGTCGGGGACAGGTGGCAGATACGCAGTATTTT. Its translation: CASSRGQVADTQYF.